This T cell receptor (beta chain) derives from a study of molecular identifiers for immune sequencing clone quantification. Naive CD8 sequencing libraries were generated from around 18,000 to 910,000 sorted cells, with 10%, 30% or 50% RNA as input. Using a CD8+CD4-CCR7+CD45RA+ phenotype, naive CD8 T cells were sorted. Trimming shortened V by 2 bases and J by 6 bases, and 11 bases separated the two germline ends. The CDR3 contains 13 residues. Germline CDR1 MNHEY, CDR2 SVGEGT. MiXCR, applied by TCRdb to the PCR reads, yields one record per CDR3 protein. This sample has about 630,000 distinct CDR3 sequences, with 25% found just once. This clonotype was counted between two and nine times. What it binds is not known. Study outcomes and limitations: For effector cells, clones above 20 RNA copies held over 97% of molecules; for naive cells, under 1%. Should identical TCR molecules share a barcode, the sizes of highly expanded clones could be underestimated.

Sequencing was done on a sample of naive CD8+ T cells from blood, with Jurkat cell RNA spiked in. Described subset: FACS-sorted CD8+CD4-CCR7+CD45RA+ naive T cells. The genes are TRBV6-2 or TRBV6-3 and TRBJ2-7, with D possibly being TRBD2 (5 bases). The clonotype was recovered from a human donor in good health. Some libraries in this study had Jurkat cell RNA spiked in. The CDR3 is CASSYARVPEQYF. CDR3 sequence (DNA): TGTGCCAGCAGTTACGCGAGGGTTCCCGAGCAGTACTTC.